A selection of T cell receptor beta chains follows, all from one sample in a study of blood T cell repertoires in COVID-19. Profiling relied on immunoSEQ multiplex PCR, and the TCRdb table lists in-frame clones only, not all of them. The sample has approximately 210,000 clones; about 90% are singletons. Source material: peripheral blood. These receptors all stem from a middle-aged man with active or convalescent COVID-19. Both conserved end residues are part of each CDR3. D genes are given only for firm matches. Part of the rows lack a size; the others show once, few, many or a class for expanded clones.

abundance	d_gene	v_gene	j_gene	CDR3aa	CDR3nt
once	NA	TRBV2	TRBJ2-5	CASSDVQALAEETQYF	TGTGCCAGCAGTGATGTACAGGCGCTCGCGGAGGAGACCCAGTACTTC
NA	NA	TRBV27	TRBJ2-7	CASSLPGPGYEQYF	TGTGCCAGCAGTTTACCGGGTCCGGGATACGAGCAGTACTTC
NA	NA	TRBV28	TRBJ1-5	CASSSTGPSNQPQHF	TGTGCCAGCAGTTCTACAGGGCCTAGCAATCAGCCCCAGCATTTT
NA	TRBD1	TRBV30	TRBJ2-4	CAWTLQGIGAKNIQYF	TGTGCCTGGACCCTACAGGGGATAGGGGCCAAAAACATTCAGTACTTC
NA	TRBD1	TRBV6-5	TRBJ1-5	CASSRTGAGEPQHF	TGTGCCAGCAGTAGGACAGGGGCGGGCGAGCCCCAGCATTTT
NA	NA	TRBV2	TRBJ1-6	CASSGSGRRSSPLHF	TGTGCCAGCAGTGGATCAGGGAGGCGGAGTTCACCCCTCCACTTT
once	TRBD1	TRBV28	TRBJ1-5	CASSITGGSNQPQHF	TGTGCCAGCAGTATAACAGGGGGGAGCAATCAGCCCCAGCATTTT
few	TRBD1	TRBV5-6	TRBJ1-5	CASSLQGPNQPQHF	TGTGCCAGCAGCTTACAGGGGCCCAATCAGCCCCAGCATTTT
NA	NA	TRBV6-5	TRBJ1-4	CASSTSGGTNEKLFF	TGTGCCAGCAGTACCTCTGGCGGCACCAATGAAAAACTGTTTTTT
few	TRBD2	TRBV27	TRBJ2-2	CASRSGLAQTGELFF	TGTGCCAGCAGATCAGGACTAGCCCAAACAGGGGAGCTGTTTTTT
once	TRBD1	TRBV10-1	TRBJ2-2	CASSANRGEVGELFF	TGCGCCAGCAGCGCAAACAGGGGGGAGGTCGGGGAGCTGTTTTTT
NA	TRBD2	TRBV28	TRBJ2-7	CASSLGLAGDEQYF	TGTGCCAGCAGTCTCGGACTAGCGGGAGACGAGCAGTACTTC
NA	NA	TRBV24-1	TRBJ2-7	CATSDPQGIYYEQYF	TGTGCCACCAGTGATCCGCAGGGGATCTATTACGAGCAGTACTTC
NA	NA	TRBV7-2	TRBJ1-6	CASSLVARAMTYNSPLHF	TGTGCCAGCAGCTTAGTCGCCAGGGCAATGACCTATAATTCACCCCTCCACTTT
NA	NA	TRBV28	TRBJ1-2	CASRFQIYGYTF	TGTGCCAGCAGGTTTCAGATCTATGGCTACACCTTC
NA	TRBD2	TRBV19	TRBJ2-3	CASSILAGPTDTQYF	TGTGCCAGTAGTATATTAGCGGGGCCCACAGATACGCAGTATTTT
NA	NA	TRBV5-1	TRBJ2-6	CASSLDYPPLSGANVLTF	TGCGCCAGCAGCTTGGACTACCCCCCCCTCTCCGGGGCCAACGTCCTGACTTTC
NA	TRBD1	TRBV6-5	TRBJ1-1	CASSPGTATRAFF	TGTGCCAGCAGTCCCGGGACAGCCACGAGAGCTTTCTTT
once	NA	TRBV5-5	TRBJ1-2	CASSLIPGYGYTF	TGTGCCAGCAGCTTGATTCCGGGGTATGGCTACACCTTC
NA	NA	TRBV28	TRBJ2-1	CASSLGPNNEQFF	TGTGCCAGCAGTTTAGGGCCGAACAATGAGCAGTTCTTC
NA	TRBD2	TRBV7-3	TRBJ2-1	CASSLNRLAGGLEQFF	TGTGCCAGCAGCTTAAATCGTCTAGCGGGGGGCCTCGAGCAGTTCTTC
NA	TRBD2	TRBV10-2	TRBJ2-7	CASSEGAGGLLYEQYF	TGCGCCAGCAGTGAAGGAGCGGGGGGGCTTTTATACGAGCAGTACTTC
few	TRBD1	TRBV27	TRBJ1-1	CASSPDRGLSNTEAFF	TGTGCCAGCAGTCCAGACAGGGGGCTTTCGAACACTGAAGCTTTCTTT
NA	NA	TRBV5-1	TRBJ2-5	CASSLERLEETQYF	TGCGCCAGCAGCTTGGAGCGCCTAGAGGAGACCCAGTACTTC
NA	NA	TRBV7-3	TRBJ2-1	CASSSGYEQFF	TGTGCCAGCAGCTCGGGATATGAGCAGTTCTTC
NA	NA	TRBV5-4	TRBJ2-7	CASSLESVYEQYF	TGTGCCAGCAGCTTGGAATCGGTCTACGAGCAGTACTTC
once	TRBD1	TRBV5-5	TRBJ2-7	CASSSDRGLYEQYF	TGTGCCAGCAGCTCAGACAGGGGGCTATACGAGCAGTACTTC
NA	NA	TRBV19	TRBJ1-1	CAVQGSRLDTEAFF	TGTGCCGTACAGGGCTCCAGATTGGACACTGAAGCTTTCTTT
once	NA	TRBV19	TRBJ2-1	CASSPAGYNEQFF	TGTGCCAGTAGTCCGGCGGGTTACAATGAGCAGTTCTTC
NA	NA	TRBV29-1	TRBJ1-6	CSVVSGGENSPLHF	TGCAGCGTTGTCTCCGGTGGGGAGAATTCACCCCTCCACTTT
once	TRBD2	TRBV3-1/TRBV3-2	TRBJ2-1	CASSRGLAGVGSEQFF	TGTGCCAGCAGCCGCGGACTAGCGGGAGTTGGGAGTGAGCAGTTCTTC
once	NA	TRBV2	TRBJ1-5	CASTGMGNQPQHF	TGTGCCAGCACAGGGATGGGCAATCAGCCCCAGCATTTT
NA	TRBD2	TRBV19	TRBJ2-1	CASSIDGPSGILSGGHNEQFF	TGTGCCAGTAGTATAGACGGCCCTAGCGGGATACTCTCCGGCGGTCACAATGAGCAGTTCTTC
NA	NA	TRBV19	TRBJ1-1	CASDFSGNTEAFF	TGTGCCAGCGACTTCTCGGGGAACACTGAAGCTTTCTTT
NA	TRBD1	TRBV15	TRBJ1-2	CATSKRPGGPYGYTF	TGTGCCACCAGCAAACGACCAGGGGGACCTTATGGCTACACCTTC
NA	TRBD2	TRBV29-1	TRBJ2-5	CSGRLAGGRVETQYF	TGCAGCGGCCGACTAGCGGGGGGCCGGGTGGAGACCCAGTACTTC
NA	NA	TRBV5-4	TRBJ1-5	CASSLDQGSGQPQHF	TGTGCCAGCAGCCTTGATCAGGGGAGTGGCCAGCCCCAGCATTTT
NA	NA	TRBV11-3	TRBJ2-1	CASSLIKGGGVEQFF	TGTGCCAGCAGCTTAATTAAAGGAGGGGGGGTTGAGCAGTTCTTC
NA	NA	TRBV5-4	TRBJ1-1	CASRPDRFVVNTEAFF	TGTGCCAGCAGACCCGACAGGTTCGTCGTGAACACTGAAGCTTTCTTT
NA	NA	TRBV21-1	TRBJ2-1	CASSPRGRPYNEQFF	TGTGCCAGCAGCCCCCGCGGGAGGCCCTACAATGAGCAGTTCTTC
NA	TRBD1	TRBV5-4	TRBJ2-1	CASSLGGTGGNEQFF	TGTGCCAGCAGCTTGGGGGGGACAGGGGGCAATGAGCAGTTCTTC
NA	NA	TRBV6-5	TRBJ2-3	CASKEGGSGADTQYF	TGTGCCAGCAAGGAAGGGGGGAGCGGGGCAGATACGCAGTATTTT
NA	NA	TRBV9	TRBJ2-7	CASSVGIGTVNEQYF	TGTGCCAGCAGCGTAGGAATCGGAACAGTCAACGAGCAGTACTTC
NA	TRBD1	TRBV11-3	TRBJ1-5	CASSWLGQGPPYSNQPQHF	TGTGCCAGCAGCTGGTTGGGACAGGGGCCTCCCTATAGCAATCAGCCCCAGCATTTT
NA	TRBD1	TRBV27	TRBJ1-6	CASSPGTGDSPLHF	TGTGCCAGCAGTCCAGGGACAGGGGACTCACCCCTCCACTTT
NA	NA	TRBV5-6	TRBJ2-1	CASSATLESSYNEQFF	TGTGCCAGCAGCGCGACTCTTGAGAGCTCCTACAATGAGCAGTTCTTC